Listed below are T cell receptor beta chains from one sample, sequenced in a study of cytomegalovirus exposure and HLA in healthy donors. Using immunoSEQ multiplex PCR, the repertoire was profiled, and TCRdb retains in-frame clones only, with some absent. This sample contains 35,000 to 45,000 clones. Sequences were obtained from PBMCs. The receptor source for this set is a man aged 35 to 55 in good health and CMV-seropositive. The CDR3 runs from the conserved cysteine through the conserved F or W. The order of the fields is V gene, J gene, D gene, CDR3 DNA, CDR3 protein. D genes are given only for firm matches.

>TRBV5-1|TRBJ2-2|TRBD1
TGCGCCAGCAGTGGTATAGGGGGCAACACCGGGGAGCTGTTTTTT
CASSGIGGNTGELFF
>TRBV5-8|TRBJ1-5|-
TGTGCCAGCAGCTCGGGACAACCCTTTCTAGGCAATCAGCCCCAGCATTTT
CASSSGQPFLGNQPQHF
>TRBV6-1|TRBJ2-1|-
TGTGCCAGCAGTGGGGTGACAGGTAATTCCTACAATGAGCAGTTCTTC
CASSGVTGNSYNEQFF
>TRBV6-1|TRBJ2-7|TRBD1
TGTGCCAGCAGTGAAGGGACAGGGGGCTACGAGCAGTACTTC
CASSEGTGGYEQYF
>TRBV5-1|TRBJ2-7|-
TGCGCCAGCAGCTTACAGGACAGTACCTACGAGCAGTACTTC
CASSLQDSTYEQYF
>TRBV7-9|TRBJ2-1|-
TGTGCCAGCAGAGAACCGGGACACAACTACAATGAGCAGTTCTTC
CASREPGHNYNEQFF
>TRBV7-2|TRBJ1-1|-
TGTGCCAGCAGCCGCTCAGGGCAGGTTGCCACTGAAGCTTTCTTT
CASSRSGQVATEAFF
>TRBV30|TRBJ1-2|-
TGTGCCTGGAGTGACCAGGGATATGGCTACACCTTC
CAWSDQGYGYTF
>TRBV4-3|TRBJ2-1|-
TGCGCCAGCAGCCAAGATCTTAGCAGGGGCAATGAGCAGTTCTTC
CASSQDLSRGNEQFF
>TRBV6-1|TRBJ2-5|-
TGTGCCGCAGATGAGGAGATCCAAGAGACCCAGTACTTC
CAADEEIQETQYF
>TRBV18|TRBJ2-2|-
TGTGCCAGCTCACCAAGGGGAACTACCGGGGAGCTGTTTTTT
CASSPRGTTGELFF
>TRBV9|TRBJ1-2|-
TGTGCCTCGGGGGGGGTAAACTATGGCTACACCTTC
CASGGVNYGYTF
>TRBV18|TRBJ1-2|-
TGTGCCAGCTCAGAGACAGATTATGAGGGCTACACCTTC
CASSETDYEGYTF
>TRBV29-1|TRBJ2-2|TRBD1
TGCGTGGGGGAGGGACAGGGGAGGCCGCGGGAGCTGTTTTTT
CVGEGQGRPRELFF
>TRBV6-5|TRBJ2-7|TRBD1
TGTGCCAGCAGTTACGGGACAGGAGGGGACGAGCAGTACTTC
CASSYGTGGDEQYF